This T cell receptor beta chain was sequenced for a study of blood T cell repertoires in COVID-19. Across the study: T cells, B-cell-depleted T cells, or PBMCs provided the cDNA or gDNA that served as material.

Measured with immunoSEQ multiplex PCR; TCRdb has only the in-frame clones, and not every one. The sample has 140,000 to 150,000 clones, about 82% seen once. V was pared by 3 bases and J by 4 bases, with 20 bases of the junction left unmatched. CDR3 size: 19 residues. Germline V gene data show CDR1 as LGHDT and CDR2 as YNNKEL (reference sequence). Participants were placed into cohorts based on the clinical history they reported. Recovered status applied to Cohort 3 donors who had two consecutive negative PCRs. It also applied to those with clearance or with symptom resolution. The rearrangement links TRBV3-1 (or the pseudogene TRBV3-2) to TRBJ1-1; TRBD1 aligns across 7 bases. Sequenced: PBMCs or T cells enriched from blood (not recorded which). This TCR was sampled from a woman between 40 and 50 years old who had recovered from COVID-19. CDR3 loop: CASSHAYPSRQGSGTEAFF. CDR3 nucleotide sequence: TGTGCCAGCAGCCATGCCTATCCCTCCAGACAGGGTTCAGGCACTGAAGCTTTCTTT.